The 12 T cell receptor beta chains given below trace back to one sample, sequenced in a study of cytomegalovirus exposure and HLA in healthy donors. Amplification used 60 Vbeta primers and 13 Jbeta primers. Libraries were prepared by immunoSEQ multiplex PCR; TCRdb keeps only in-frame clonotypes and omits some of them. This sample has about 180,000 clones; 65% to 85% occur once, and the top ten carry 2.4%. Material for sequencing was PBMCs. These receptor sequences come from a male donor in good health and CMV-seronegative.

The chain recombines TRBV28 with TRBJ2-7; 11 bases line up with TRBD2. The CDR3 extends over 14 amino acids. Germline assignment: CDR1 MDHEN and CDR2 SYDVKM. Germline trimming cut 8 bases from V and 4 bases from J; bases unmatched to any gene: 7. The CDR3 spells CASGTSGSRYEQYF. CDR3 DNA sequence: TGTGCCAGCGGTACTAGCGGGAGCCGGTACGAGCAGTACTTC.

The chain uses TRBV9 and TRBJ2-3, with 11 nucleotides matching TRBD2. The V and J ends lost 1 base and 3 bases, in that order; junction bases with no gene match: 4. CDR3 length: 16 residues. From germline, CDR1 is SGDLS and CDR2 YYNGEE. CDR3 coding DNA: TGTGCCAGCAGCGTAACTAGCGGGAGTTCGACAGATACGCAGTATTTT. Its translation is CASSVTSGSSTDTQYF.

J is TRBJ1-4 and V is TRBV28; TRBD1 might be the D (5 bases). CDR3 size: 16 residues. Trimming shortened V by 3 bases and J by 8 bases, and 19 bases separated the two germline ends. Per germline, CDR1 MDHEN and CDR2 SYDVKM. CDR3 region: CASSLVMGGYEEKLFF. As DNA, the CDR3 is TGTGCCAGCAGTTTGGTTATGGGGGGATATGAGGAAAAACTGTTTTTT. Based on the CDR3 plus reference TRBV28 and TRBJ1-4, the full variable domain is DVKVTQSSRYLVKRTGEKVFLECVQDMDHENMFWYRQDPGLGLRLIYFSYDVKMKEKGDIPEGYSVSREKKERFSLILESASTNQTSMYLCASSLVMGGYEEKLFFGSGTQLSVL.

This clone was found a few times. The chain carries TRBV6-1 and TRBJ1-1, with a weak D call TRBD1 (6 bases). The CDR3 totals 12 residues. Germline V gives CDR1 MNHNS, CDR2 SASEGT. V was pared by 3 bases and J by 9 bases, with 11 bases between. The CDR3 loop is CASSDRDTQAFF. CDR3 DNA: TGTGCCAGCAGTGATCGGGACACCCAAGCTTTCTTT.

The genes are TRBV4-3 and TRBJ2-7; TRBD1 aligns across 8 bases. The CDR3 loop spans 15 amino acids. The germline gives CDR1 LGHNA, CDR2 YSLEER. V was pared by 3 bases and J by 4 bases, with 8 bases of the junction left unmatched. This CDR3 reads CASSQDRVKFYEQYF. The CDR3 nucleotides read TGCGCCAGCAGCCAGGACAGGGTAAAATTTTACGAGCAGTACTTC.

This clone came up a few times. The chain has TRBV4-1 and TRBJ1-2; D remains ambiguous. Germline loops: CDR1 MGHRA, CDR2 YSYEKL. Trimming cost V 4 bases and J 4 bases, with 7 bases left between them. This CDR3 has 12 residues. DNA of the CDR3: TGCGCCAGCAGCCGGGAGGGCTATGGCTACACCTTC. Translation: CASSREGYGYTF.

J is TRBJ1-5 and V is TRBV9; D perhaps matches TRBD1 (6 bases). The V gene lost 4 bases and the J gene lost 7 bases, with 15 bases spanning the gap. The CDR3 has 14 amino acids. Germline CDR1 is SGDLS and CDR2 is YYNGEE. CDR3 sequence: CASSPQGSGQPQHF. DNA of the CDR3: TGTGCCAGCAGCCCTCAGGGGTCTGGACAGCCCCAGCATTTT. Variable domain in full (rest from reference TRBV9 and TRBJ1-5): DSGVTQTPKHLITATGQRVTLRCSPRSGDLSVYWYQQSLDQGLQFLIQYYNGEERAKGNILERFSAQQFPDLHSELNLSSLELGDSALYFCASSPQGSGQPQHFGDGTRLSIL.

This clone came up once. The CDR3 DNA follows: TGTGCCAGCAGCTTAGAGAGGGACACCTACGAGCAGTACTTC. It translates to CASSLERDTYEQYF. This sequence joins TRBV7-3 and TRBJ2-7; possible D gene TRBD1, 6 bases. The ends were cut back, 2 bases at V and 2 bases at J, with 10 bases in the middle. The CDR3 runs 14 residues. In germline, CDR1 is SGHTA, CDR2 FQGTGA.

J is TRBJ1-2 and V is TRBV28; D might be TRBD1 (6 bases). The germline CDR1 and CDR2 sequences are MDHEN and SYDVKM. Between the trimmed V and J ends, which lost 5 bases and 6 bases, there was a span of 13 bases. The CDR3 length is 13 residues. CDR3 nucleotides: TGTGCCAGCAGTACCCACAGGGAACATGGCTACACCTTC. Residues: CASSTHREHGYTF.

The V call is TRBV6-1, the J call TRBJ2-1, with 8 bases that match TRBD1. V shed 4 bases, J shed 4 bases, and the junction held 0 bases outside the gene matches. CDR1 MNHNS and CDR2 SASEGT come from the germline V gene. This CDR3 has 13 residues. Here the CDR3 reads CASSGDRYNEQFF. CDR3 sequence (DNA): TGTGCCAGCAGTGGGGACAGGTACAATGAGCAGTTCTTC.

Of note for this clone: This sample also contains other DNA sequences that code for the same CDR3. CDR3 nucleotides: TGTGCCAGCAGCTTGATTCAGGGGACAGATACGCAGTATTTT. Translating it yields CASSLIQGTDTQYF. V gene TRBV5-4 combines with J gene TRBJ2-3; D perhaps matches TRBD1 (6 bases). This CDR3 contains 14 residues. The ends were cut back, 1 base at V and 3 bases at J, with 9 bases in the middle. CDR1 SGHNT and CDR2 YYREEE come from the germline V gene (reference sequence).

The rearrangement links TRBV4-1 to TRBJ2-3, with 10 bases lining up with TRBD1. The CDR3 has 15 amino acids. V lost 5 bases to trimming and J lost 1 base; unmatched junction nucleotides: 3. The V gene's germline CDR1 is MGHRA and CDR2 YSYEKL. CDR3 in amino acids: CASSFGTGGTDTQYF. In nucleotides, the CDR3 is TGCGCCAGCAGCTTCGGGACAGGGGGCACAGATACGCAGTATTTT.